The clone carrying this T cell receptor beta chain came up many times. Its antigen is not known. The source of the sample is a study of T-cell reconstitution after alpha-beta-depleted transplantation in children. Study-level points and caveats: Diversity and T-cell counts at one year after transplant derived mostly from new T cells. Several patients had high TCRbeta diversity at day 60; it came from surviving recipient T cells and thymic progenitors. By about two months after transplant, alpha-beta T cells reportedly arose from several hundred graft clones that had expanded.

There are 14 residues in the CDR3. Germline assignment: CDR1 SQVTM and CDR2 ANQGSEA. Germline trimming cut 4 bases from V and 3 bases from J; bases unmatched to any gene: 1. Unique molecular identifiers were incorporated during preparation of the TCRbeta library. TCRdb itself ran the PCR reads through MiXCR, one entry per CDR3 protein. The data show 440,000 or so distinct CDR3 sequences, around two fifths seen once. The chain employs TRBV29-1 and TRBJ2-7; 15 bases are shared with TRBD2. The source was PBMCs, collected before TCRalphabeta/CD19-depleted stem cell transplant. This sequence was found in a girl aged 2 to 10 with aplastic anemia, due to receive a stem cell transplant. The CDR3 protein is CSVVGLAGGYEQYF. The CDR3 DNA reads TGCAGCGTTGTGGGACTAGCGGGAGGCTACGAGCAGTACTTC.